This T cell receptor beta chain comes out of a study of cytomegalovirus exposure and HLA in healthy donors. Study observations and caveats: It is likely that the observed cluster of highly shared sequence variants was a sequencing artifact. Reports described diagnosis of cytomegalovirus status by the classifier as highly specific and sensitive. Being productive about 87% or about 30% of the time was typical of most TCR beta V segments in an earlier analysis.

This PCR relied on a set of 60 Vbeta primers and 13 Jbeta primers. TCRdb keeps only in-frame clones here, not all; method: immunoSEQ multiplex PCR. The repertoire holds 80,000 to 100,000 clones, with about three quarters as singletons. Details on this clone: Its target is not known.

The CDR3 loop spans 17 amino acids. V was cut by 4 bases and J by 3 bases, with 20 bases left in between. Per the germline V gene, CDR1 is SGHDT and CDR2 is YYEEEE. The rearrangement links TRBV5-6 to TRBJ1-3; a possible D gene is TRBD1 (6 bases). This receptor was identified in a man aged 35 to 55 in good health and CMV-seronegative. Sequencing was performed on PBMCs. The CDR3 coding sequence is TGTGCCAGCAGCCACAAAACCCTGGGGGCGCTTGGAAACACCATATATTTT. Translating it yields CASSHKTLGALGNTIYF.